Following are 27 T cell receptor beta chains from one sample sequenced in a study of T cells after posttransplantation cyclophosphamide. Repertoires were generated with immunoSEQ multiplex PCR, while TCRdb's copy carries only in-frame clones and drops some. The repertoire consists of about 14,000 clones, none detected only once. Busulfan-fludarabine conditioning, marrow transplant, and cyclophosphamide on days +3 and +4 were administered. Sample: PBMCs, taken 1162 days after allogeneic stem cell transplant with posttransplant cyclophosphamide. The receptors here all came from a female patient in her thirties or forties who received an allogeneic stem cell transplant from a related donor, was CMV-positive, and had no GVHD. Some T cells may be the graft donor's.

The genes are TRBV2 and TRBJ1-5, with 7 positions matching TRBD1. Losses at the gene ends were 6 bases for V and 4 bases for J; bases not matched to a gene: 6. Germline CDR1 and CDR2: SNHLY and FYNNEI. The CDR3 length is 14 residues. The CDR3 DNA follows: TGTGCCAGCAGAGGGGACAGTTCTAATCAGCCCCAGCATTTT. Translation gives CASRGDSSNQPQHF.

This clone was seen at least ten times. The chain joins TRBV5-1 to TRBJ1-2; 8 bases are a match to TRBD1. J lost 3 bases, V lost 4 bases, and 2 bases had no gene match. In germline, CDR1 is SGHRS, CDR2 YFSETQ. CDR3 length: 13 amino acids. CDR3 bases: TGCGCCAGCAGCCCGGGACAGGACTATGGCTACACCTTC. It translates to CASSPGQDYGYTF. The whole variable domain, filled in from reference TRBV5-1 and TRBJ1-2, reads KAGVTQTPRYLIKTRGQQVTLSCSPISGHRSVSWYQQTPGQGLQFLFEYFSETQRNKGNFPGRFSGRQFSNSRSEMNVSTLELGDSALYLCASSPGQDYGYTFGSGTRLTVV.

This clone occurred many times. This chain joins TRBV9 and TRBJ2-1; the match to TRBD2 covers 12 bases. CDR1 and CDR2 from the germline V gene are SGDLS and YYNGEE. V lost 4 bases to trimming and J lost 7 bases; unmatched junction nucleotides: 9. The CDR3 is made up of 16 amino acids. CDR3 nucleotides: TGTGCCAGCAGCACCCGGACTAGCGGGGTGCGGAATGAGCAGTTCTTC. It encodes CASSTRTSGVRNEQFF.

This clone has a handful of counts. This sequence joins TRBV9 and TRBJ2-7, with a possible D match to TRBD1 (6 bases). This CDR3 contains 15 residues. V lost 8 bases to trimming and J lost 2 bases, with 20 bases between them. The germline V gene encodes CDR1 SGDLS and CDR2 YYNGEE. CDR3 bases: TGTGCCAGTTGCATCGGACAGAGGACGGCCTACGAGCAGTACTTC. It is translated as CASCIGQRTAYEQYF. Drawing the rest from reference TRBV9 and TRBJ2-7, the complete variable domain is DSGVTQTPKHLITATGQRVTLRCSPRSGDLSVYWYQQSLDQGLQFLIQYYNGEERAKGNILERFSAQQFPDLHSELNLSSLELGDSALYFCASCIGQRTAYEQYFGPGTRLTVT.

This clone was counted ten times or more. The chain couples TRBV4-2 to TRBJ2-3, with D tentatively TRBD1 (6 bases). The length of the CDR3 is 17 residues. The V end lost 1 base, the J end lost 6 bases, and 20 bases lay between the germline ends. Looked up from germline, CDR1 is LGHNA and CDR2 is YNFKEQ. Here the CDR3 reads CASSQGFTGNRGDTQYF. The CDR3 DNA reads as TGTGCCAGCAGCCAAGGTTTTACAGGGAATCGAGGCGATACGCAGTATTTT.

This clone occurred many times. V and J are TRBV12-5 and TRBJ1-1; perhaps TRBD1 as D (6 bases). Between the trimmed V and J ends, which lost 2 bases and 4 bases, there was a span of 29 bases. The length of the CDR3 is 20 residues. The germline V gene has CDR1 LGHNT and CDR2 FRNRAP. The CDR3 DNA follows: TGTGCTAGTGGTTTGTTTCGAACGAACAGGGATGCGGTAGGGTGCACTGAAGCTTTCTTT. Translation: CASGLFRTNRDAVGCTEAFF.

This clone has just a few counts. The chain employs TRBV30 and TRBJ1-2; D gene uncertain. Deletions cut 5 bases from V and 3 bases from J, with 13 bases between. The V gene's germline CDR1 is GTSNPN and CDR2 SVGIG (reference sequence). There are 13 residues in the CDR3. CDR3 sequence reads: CAWEVRVHYGYTF. In nucleotides, the CDR3 is TGTGCCTGGGAGGTCCGGGTCCACTATGGCTACACCTTC.

This clone appeared many times. The chain couples TRBV5-4 to TRBJ2-5; D may be TRBD2 (6 bases). Trimming shortened V by 2 bases and J by 5 bases, and 13 bases separated the two germline ends. The CDR3 runs 14 residues. Germline CDR1 is SGHNT and CDR2 is YYREEE (reference sequence). CDR3: CASSLAGEEETQYF. CDR3 bases: TGTGCCAGCAGCTTAGCGGGTGAGGAGGAGACCCAGTACTTC.

This clone was picked up many times. The rearrangement joins TRBV12-5 to TRBJ1-6; no firm D call. The CDR3 spans 15 residues. V lost 5 bases and J 10 bases, leaving 18 bases between the germline ends. Germline V gene sequence: CDR1 LGHNT, CDR2 FRNRAP. The CDR3 DNA follows: TGTGCTAGTGGTCCTGAACGGGTTAACGGGTCACCCCTCCACTTT. It yields the protein CASGPERVNGSPLHF.

This clone occurred a few times. V usage is TRBV29-1 and J usage is TRBJ1-3; D call uncertain. CDR3 size: 11 residues. V lost 6 bases to trimming and J lost 4 bases, with 7 bases between them. Germline V CDR1 and CDR2: SQVTM, ANQGSEA. DNA of the CDR3: TGCAGCGTCTCTTCCGGAAACACCATATATTTT. It codes for CSVSSGNTIYF. The variable domain in full, with the rest retrieved from reference TRBV29-1 and TRBJ1-3, is SAVISQKPSRDICQRGTSLTIQCQVDSQVTMMFWYRQQPGQSLTLIATANQGSEATYESGFVIDKFPISRPNLTFSTLTVSNMSPEDSSIYLCSVSSGNTIYFGEGSWLTVV.

This chain connects TRBV19 to TRBJ2-2, with 10 bases lining up with TRBD2. Germline values: CDR1 LNHDA, CDR2 SQIVND (reference sequence). V lost 3 bases and J lost 9; bases outside the gene matches: 10. The CDR3 loop spans 16 amino acids. CDR3 region: CASSIHPGLAVRELFF. The CDR3 DNA sequence: TGTGCCAGTAGTATCCACCCCGGACTAGCGGTTCGGGAGCTGTTTTTT.

This clone came up many times. This chain links TRBV5-1 with TRBJ1-3; D is uncertain. Germline V gene lookup returns CDR1 SGHRS and CDR2 YFSETQ. V was cut by 4 bases and J by 1 base, with 15 bases left in between. This CDR3 spans 16 amino acids. The CDR3 DNA is TGCGCCAGCAGCCCCCCTCTGGAGGGATCTGGAAACACCATATATTTT. Translated, it gives CASSPPLEGSGNTIYF.

This clone was recorded many times. The gene calls are TRBV2 and TRBJ2-2; D is perhaps TRBD1 (6 bases). Trimming left V 8 bases short and J 7 bases short, with 11 bases between. There are 12 residues in the CDR3. The germline V gene has CDR1 SNHLY and CDR2 FYNNEI. The CDR3 here is CASQQGFGELFF. In DNA form, the CDR3 reads TGTGCCAGCCAACAGGGTTTCGGGGAGCTGTTTTTT.

In its sample, this clone was seen a few times. The J gene is TRBJ1-6, the V gene TRBV25-1; 10 positions agree with TRBD1. Germline V gene lookup returns CDR1 MGHDK and CDR2 SYGVNS. This CDR3 has 18 amino acids. J lost 4 bases, V lost 1 base, and 7 bases had no gene match. The chain's CDR3 is CASSELDRGTTYNSPLHF. The CDR3, as DNA: TGTGCCAGCAGTGAATTGGACAGGGGGACTACTTATAATTCACCCCTCCACTTT. Based on the CDR3 plus reference TRBV25-1 and TRBJ1-6, the full variable domain is EADIYQTPRYLVIGTGKKITLECSQTMGHDKMYWYQQDPGMELHLIHYSYGVNSTEKGDLSSESTVSRIRTEHFPLTLESARPSHTSQYLCASSELDRGTTYNSPLHFGNGTRLTVT.

The table lists this clone with many counts. The genes are TRBV7-2 and TRBJ2-5; 7 nucleotides agree with TRBD1. After removal of 3 bases from V and 1 base from J, the junction contained 2 bases not matched to a gene. This CDR3 has 14 amino acids. CDR1 and CDR2 from the germline V gene are SGHTA and FQGNSA. The CDR3 DNA is TGTGCCAGCAGCTTGGCAGGGGGCCAAGAGACCCAGTACTTC. It codes for CASSLAGGQETQYF.

This clone was counted at least ten times. The CDR3 DNA is TGCGCCAGCAGCCAAGTTGGCATTAACACCGGGGAGCTGTTTTTT. Protein: CASSQVGINTGELFF. The J gene is TRBJ2-2, the V gene TRBV4-1, with unresolved D. CDR3 length equals 15 residues. Germline loops: CDR1 MGHRA, CDR2 YSYEKL. V was pared by 1 base and J by 2 bases, with 8 bases between.

This clone has ten or more counts. This chain joins TRBV5-6 and TRBJ2-7; tentative D call: TRBD1 (6 bases). This CDR3 has 15 amino acids. V dropped 5 bases and J dropped 3 bases, with 18 bases sitting between them. CDR1 is SGHDT and CDR2 is YYEEEE in the germline V gene. CDR3 DNA: TGTGCCAGCAGTCATCAACTTGGACAGCTCTACGAGCAGTACTTC. Its protein is CASSHQLGQLYEQYF.

This clone was counted many times. The genes are TRBV14 and TRBJ1-6; 7 bases agree with TRBD1. The germline V gene encodes CDR1 SGHDN and CDR2 FVKESK. The CDR3 consists of 15 residues. Trimming at V came to 3 bases and at J to 6 bases, leaving 5 bases not matched to a gene. Here the CDR3 reads CASSQTGLGNSPLHF. The CDR3, as DNA: TGTGCCAGCAGCCAGACAGGGCTCGGTAATTCACCCCTCCACTTT.

This clone has a handful of counts. The genes are TRBV6-5 and TRBJ1-5; TRBD1 matches at 8 bases. The CDR3 consists of 15 residues. The trim removed 6 bases at V and 4 bases at J, leaving 8 bases unmatched. Looked up from germline, CDR1 is MNHEY and CDR2 is SVGAGI. The CDR3 reads CASRQGQGWNQPQHF. In DNA form, the CDR3 reads TGTGCCAGCAGGCAAGGACAGGGTTGGAATCAGCCCCAGCATTTT.

This clone was recorded at least ten times. The J gene is TRBJ2-7, the V gene TRBV7-3; D is unclear. The V end was cut by 2 bases, the J end by 2 bases, with 7 bases between. This CDR3 is built from 13 residues. Looked up from germline, CDR1 is SGHTA and CDR2 is FQGTGA. The CDR3 nucleotides read TGTGCCAGCAGCTTACTATTTACCTACGAGCAGTACTTC. This gives the protein CASSLLFTYEQYF.

Many counts were recorded for this clone. V usage is TRBV5-6 and J usage is TRBJ2-7; 8 bases are a match to TRBD1. This CDR3 spans 13 amino acids. CDR1 and CDR2 from the germline V gene are SGHDT and YYEEEE. After removal of 0 bases from V and 8 bases from J, the junction contained 4 bases not matched to a gene. This CDR3 reads CASSLGQGWQQYF. The CDR3 DNA follows: TGTGCCAGCAGCTTGGGACAGGGGTGGCAGCAGTACTTC.

This clone appeared many times. In nucleotides, the CDR3 is TGCGCCAGCAGCTTGGTAGGGACAGCAAAGACCTACAATGAGCAGTTCTTC. It is translated as CASSLVGTAKTYNEQFF. The V and J genes are TRBV5-1 and TRBJ2-1, with 7 bases identical to TRBD1. Germline-derived CDR1 and CDR2 are SGHRS and YFSETQ. CDR3 length: 17 amino acids. With 0 bases clipped from V and 2 bases from J, the junction kept 8 bases outside the gene matches.

The chain recombines TRBV10-3 with TRBJ1-1, with D perhaps TRBD1 (6 bases). The CDR3 is 15 residues long. V was clipped by 2 bases and J by 1 base, with 11 bases between them. Looked up from germline, CDR1 is ENHRY and CDR2 is SYGVKD. CDR3 DNA: TGTGCCATCAGTGAGCCTAGGACAGCGAACACTGAAGCTTTCTTT. As protein: CAISEPRTANTEAFF.

This clone was picked up many times. The V call is TRBV2, the J call TRBJ2-7; 8 nucleotides match TRBD2. Trimming cost V 6 bases and J 7 bases; bases outside gene matches: 11. Germline values: CDR1 SNHLY, CDR2 FYNNEI. The CDR3 sequence is 14 residues long. The CDR3 protein is CASRGAGGLEEQYF. In nucleotides, the CDR3 is TGTGCCAGCAGGGGGGCGGGGGGACTCGAGGAGCAGTACTTC.

This clone was recorded at least ten times. The V and J genes are TRBV5-1 and TRBJ2-7, with TRBD2 as a possible D gene (6 bases). This CDR3 region has 12 residues. The germline V gene has CDR1 SGHRS and CDR2 YFSETQ. V dropped 3 bases and J dropped 7 bases, with 11 bases sitting between them. Written as DNA, the CDR3 is TGCGCCAGCAGCTCGGGACTCCTAGAGCAGTACTTC. It specifies CASSSGLLEQYF. Full variable domain (outside the CDR3, taken from reference TRBV5-1 and TRBJ2-7): KAGVTQTPRYLIKTRGQQVTLSCSPISGHRSVSWYQQTPGQGLQFLFEYFSETQRNKGNFPGRFSGRQFSNSRSEMNVSTLELGDSALYLCASSSGLLEQYFGPGTRLTVT.

This clone occurred many times. The chain couples TRBV11-2 to TRBJ1-1; D not resolved. This CDR3 comprises 15 residues. Trimming pared 6 bases from V and 4 bases from J, leaving 18 bases between. CDR1 is SGHAT, CDR2 FQNNGV, per germline. The CDR3 region has the DNA TGTGCCAGCAGTACTACCGGAGCTTCGGGCACTGAAGCTTTCTTT. Translating it yields CASSTTGASGTEAFF. Drawing the rest from reference TRBV11-2 and TRBJ1-1, the complete variable domain is EAGVAQSPRYKIIEKRQSVAFWCNPISGHATLYWYQQILGQGPKLLIQFQNNGVVDDSQLPKDRFSAERLKGVDSTLKIQPAKLEDSAVYLCASSTTGASGTEAFFGQGTRLTVV.

This clone was counted many times. The CDR3 here is CASSSDSKGYTF. The CDR3 DNA reads TGTGCCAGCAGTTCGGACAGTAAGGGCTACACCTTC. This chain connects TRBV28 to TRBJ1-2, with D maybe TRBD1 (6 bases). Between the trimmed V and J ends, which lost 4 bases and 8 bases, there was a span of 11 bases. Germline V gene data show CDR1 as MDHEN and CDR2 as SYDVKM. The CDR3 loop spans 12 amino acids.